Following are 21 T cell receptor beta chains from one sample sequenced in a study of early T cells in non-severe SARS-CoV-2 infection (dated by TCRdb to about 2021). The library was obtained by 5' RACE. Data came from a NextSeq 500. TCRdb reanalyzed the raw reads on its own, using fastp at Q25 for trimming and MiXCR for clone calling, and kept in-frame beta chains. Rows are unified per CDR3 protein, each entry keeping the most common DNA and genes. For this sample the table gives about 80,000 distinct CDR3 sequences, of which roughly a sixth were detected only once. The top ten clonotypes cover roughly 2.7% of the sample. The sequenced sample was whole blood. These receptor sequences come from an adult who was a healthcare worker with PCR-confirmed SARS-CoV-2 infection or an uninfected control (not recorded which).

This clonotype was detected a few times. The V call is TRBV5-5, the J call TRBJ2-3; maybe TRBD2 (6 bases). V was trimmed by 4 bases and J by 1 base, leaving 19 bases between them. The CDR3 loop spans 17 amino acids. Germline V gives CDR1 SGHKS, CDR2 YYEKEE (reference sequence). The chain's CDR3 is CASSPTGARGGTDTQYF. The CDR3 coding sequence is TGTGCCAGCAGCCCGACTGGGGCGCGGGGTGGCACAGATACGCAGTATTTT.

This clonotype was found a few times. The germline gene is not matched at one end of the junction; a read error may be the cause. The chain has TRBV3-1 and TRBJ1-1; D might be TRBD1 (5 bases). This CDR3 has 14 amino acids. The germline CDR1 and CDR2 sequences are LGHDT and YNNKEL (reference sequence). Written as DNA, the CDR3 is TGTGCCAGCAGCCAAGGGGGACGAAACACTGAAGTTTTCTTT. Translation: CASSQGGRNTEVFF.

The V and J genes are TRBV20-1 and TRBJ1-5; tentatively, D is TRBD1 (5 bases). This CDR3 is 14 amino acids long. Trimming stripped 7 bases from V and 4 bases from J, with 17 bases between. CDR1 is DFQATT, CDR2 SNEGSKA, per germline (reference sequence). The CDR3 reads CSVMLGGTNQPQHF. The CDR3 region has the DNA TGCAGTGTCATGCTCGGGGGGACTAATCAGCCCCAGCATTTT.

The rearrangement joins TRBV28 to TRBJ1-6; no clear D gene. This CDR3 spans 12 amino acids. Trimming pared 4 bases from V and 9 bases from J, leaving 7 bases between. The germline V gene has CDR1 MDHEN and CDR2 SYDVKM. The CDR3: CASSSGGSPLHF. CDR3 coding DNA: TGTGCCAGCAGTTCAGGTGGTTCACCCCTCCACTTT. Full variable domain (rest looked up from reference TRBV28 and TRBJ1-6): DVKVTQSSRYLVKRTGEKVFLECVQDMDHENMFWYRQDPGLGLRLIYFSYDVKMKEKGDIPEGYSVSREKKERFSLILESASTNQTSMYLCASSSGGSPLHFGNGTRLTVT.

The chain is built from TRBV3-1 and TRBJ1-2, with D perhaps TRBD1 (5 bases). Trimming stripped 4 bases from V and 6 bases from J, with 18 bases between. The CDR3 loop spans 15 amino acids. Germline loops: CDR1 LGHDT, CDR2 YNNKEL (reference sequence). The CDR3 sequence: CASSLSVEGLDGYTF. CDR3 nucleotide sequence: TGTGCCAGCAGCCTCTCAGTCGAGGGGCTGGATGGCTACACCTTC.

This clonotype turned up a few times. This rearrangement joins TRBV28 to TRBJ1-2; 7 bases match TRBD1. Trimming took 5 bases from V and 3 from J; bases not matched to a gene: 6. Looked up from germline, CDR1 is MDHEN and CDR2 is SYDVKM. This CDR3 spans 14 amino acids. In DNA, the CDR3 is TGTGCCAGCAGTGGGACAGCAGGGCACTATGGCTACACCTTC. As protein: CASSGTAGHYGYTF.

This chain uses TRBV29-1 with TRBJ1-2, with D unclear. V lost 2 bases, J lost 8 bases, and 15 bases lay in between. Germline assignment: CDR1 SQVTM and CDR2 ANQGSEA. The CDR3 is 13 amino acids. The CDR3 sequence is CSVESAGLTGYTF. The DNA of the CDR3 is TGCAGCGTTGAAAGTGCAGGCCTAACCGGCTACACCTTC.

The rearrangement links TRBV5-8 to TRBJ2-1, with 16 bases lining up with TRBD2. Per the germline V gene, CDR1 is SGHTS and CDR2 is YDEGEE. Trimming removed 4 bases from V and 8 bases from J; junction bases left unmatched: 6. The CDR3 covers 16 residues. CDR3 in DNA: TGTGCCAGCAGCCTAGGGACTAGCGGGGGGGCGGATGAGCAGTTCTTC. Its translation is CASSLGTSGGADEQFF.

In this sample, this clonotype turned up a few times. This chain connects TRBV7-6 to TRBJ1-1; D unresolved. Germline-derived CDR1 and CDR2 are SGHVS and FNYEAQ. V dropped 5 bases and J dropped 0 bases, with 19 bases sitting between them. CDR3 length equals 17 residues. The CDR3 bases are TGTGCCAGCAGCCCCCGTGGGCCCAACCCCATGAACACTGAAGCTTTCTTT. This translates into CASSPRGPNPMNTEAFF.

This clonotype was counted between two and nine times. This chain connects TRBV10-3 to TRBJ2-7, with 10 bases matching TRBD1. Losses at the gene ends were 6 bases for V and 5 bases for J; bases not matched to a gene: 1. The CDR3 spans 12 residues. CDR1 and CDR2 (germline): ENHRY, SYGVKD. The CDR3, as DNA: TGTGCCATCAGGGACAGGGGGGACGAGCAGTACTTC. This translates into CAIRDRGDEQYF.

This clonotype came up a few times. V and J are TRBV11-3 and TRBJ2-3; TRBD2 aligns across 8 bases. CDR3 length: 16 residues. CDR1 and CDR2 from the germline V gene are SGHNT and YENEEA. Germline trimming cut 4 bases from V and 3 bases from J; bases unmatched to any gene: 9. This chain's CDR3 is CASSYPAGGRTDTQYF. In nucleotides, the CDR3 is TGTGCCAGCAGCTACCCTGCGGGAGGCCGGACAGATACGCAGTATTTT.

On this clonotype: Its ends do not fully match the called genes, so a read error is possible. The V gene is TRBV12-5, the J gene TRBJ2-7, with D perhaps matching TRBD1 (5 bases). CDR1 and CDR2 from the germline V gene are LGHNT and FRNRAP. This CDR3 is 11 amino acids long. Written as DNA, the CDR3 is TGTGCTAGTGGTTATCCAGGGCCTACTAACTTC. It encodes CASGYPGPTNF.

V usage is TRBV7-3 and J usage is TRBJ2-2; 10 nucleotides line up with TRBD2. The junction had 2 bases not matched to a gene; V was cut back by 5 bases and J by 8 bases. Germline-derived CDR1 and CDR2 are SGHTA and FQGTGA. The CDR3 is 13 amino acids. CDR3 amino acids: CASSLLAGGELFF. In DNA, the CDR3 is TGTGCCAGCAGCCTACTAGCGGGAGGGGAGCTGTTTTTT.

This chain joins TRBV19 and TRBJ1-1; the D is unclear. V lost 0 bases and J lost 11, with 13 bases in between. In germline, CDR1 is LNHDA, CDR2 SQIVND (reference sequence). This CDR3 is built from 13 residues. The CDR3 protein is CASSIEEAPGAFF. Here the CDR3 DNA reads TGTGCCAGTAGTATAGAGGAGGCTCCGGGGGCTTTCTTT.

This clonotype came up a few times. The chain is built from TRBV6-1 and TRBJ1-4; TRBD1 is a possible D gene (6 bases). With 3 bases removed from V and 7 bases from J, the gap between germline ends came to 9 bases. The CDR3 covers 13 residues. CDR1 and CDR2 from the germline V gene are MNHNS and SASEGT. For the CDR3, the DNA is TGTGCCAGCAGTGACAGGGGCGGTGAAAAACTGTTTTTT. It yields the protein CASSDRGGEKLFF.

This clonotype showed up just a few times. This chain uses TRBV29-1 with TRBJ2-1; TRBD1 agrees at 8 bases. CDR3 length: 19 residues. J gave up 0 bases and V 2 bases, and 15 bases lay outside the gene matches. Germline V CDR1 and CDR2: SQVTM, ANQGSEA. Here the CDR3 reads CSVESAPGQGRSSYNEQFF. The CDR3 coding sequence is TGCAGCGTTGAATCCGCCCCAGGACAGGGCCGAAGCTCCTACAATGAGCAGTTCTTC.

This clonotype came up many times. The genes are TRBV19 and TRBJ2-1, with TRBD2 matching 10 bases. Germline V gene lookup returns CDR1 LNHDA and CDR2 SQIVND (reference sequence). The CDR3 has 15 residues. The V and J ends lost 2 bases and 6 bases, in that order; junction bases with no gene match: 4. CDR3 DNA: TGTGCCAGTAGTATACGGACTAGCGGTCTCAATGAGCAGTTCTTC. Its protein product is CASSIRTSGLNEQFF.

CDR3 protein: CASSFSSGSNEQFF. The CDR3 DNA reads TGTGCCAGCAGCTTTAGTAGCGGGAGTAATGAGCAGTTCTTC. The chain joins TRBV7-9 to TRBJ2-1, with 9 bases matching TRBD2. The CDR3 runs to 14 residues. The V gene's germline CDR1 is SEHNR and CDR2 FQNEAQ (reference sequence). V was clipped by 3 bases and J by 7 bases; unmatched bases: 4.

This clonotype was counted between two and nine times. V gene TRBV12-3 or TRBV12-4 combines with J gene TRBJ1-4; no firm D call. The CDR3 runs to 16 residues. Trimming cost V 6 bases and J 4 bases, with 18 bases left between them. CDR3 in DNA: TGTGCCAGCAGCTATTTCCCGACGGAGTATAATGAAAAACTGTTTTTT. This codes for CASSYFPTEYNEKLFF.

This clonotype was seen only a few times. The rearrangement uses TRBV29-1 and TRBJ2-7; D could derive from TRBD1 or TRBD2 (5 bases each). Trimming removed 4 bases at V and 3 bases at J, with 13 bases between. Germline CDR1 reads SQVTM; CDR2 reads ANQGSEA. The CDR3 has 13 amino acids. The CDR3 DNA follows: TGCAGCGTTGCACGGGACGGAGGCTACGAGCAGTACTTC. Translation: CSVARDGGYEQYF.

This clonotype has only a few counts. This chain joins TRBV19 and TRBJ1-5; TRBD1 is a possible D gene (6 bases). Trimming stripped 5 bases from V and 6 bases from J, with 14 bases between. The CDR3 extends over 14 amino acids. Germline V gene data show CDR1 as LNHDA and CDR2 as SQIVND (reference sequence). CDR3 sequence reads: CASSLSGGGQPQHF. The DNA of the CDR3 is TGTGCCAGTAGTCTCAGCGGAGGGGGTCAGCCCCAGCATTTT.